One sample yielded the 16 T cell receptor beta chains listed below, sequenced in a study of blood T cell repertoires in COVID-19. Sequencing was performed with immunoSEQ multiplex PCR; in TCRdb, only in-frame clones are kept and a portion is missing. The sample comprises fewer than 250,000 clones, approximately 85% of which are singletons, and more than 4% rests with the top ten. Specimen: peripheral blood. Source of these receptors: a man between 50 and 59 years old with acute or convalescent COVID-19.

The chain combines TRBV15 with TRBJ2-3, with a weak D call TRBD2 (5 bases). The CDR3 runs 16 residues. Germline loops: CDR1 LNHNV, CDR2 YYDKDF (reference sequence). Trimming took off 1 base at V and 0 bases at J, with 11 bases between the two ends. CDR3 region: CATSRVLASSTDTQYF. For the CDR3, the DNA is TGTGCCACCAGCAGAGTCCTAGCTTCTAGCACAGATACGCAGTATTTT. Using reference TRBV15 and TRBJ2-3 for the parts outside the CDR3, the full variable domain is DAMVIQNPRYQVTQFGKPVTLSCSQTLNHNVMYWYQQKSSQAPKLLFHYYDKDFNNEADTPDNFQSRRPNTSFCFLDIRSPGLGDTAMYLCATSRVLASSTDTQYFGPGTRLTVL.

This clone appeared once. V usage is TRBV6-5 and J usage is TRBJ2-7; D is undetermined. The CDR3 has 12 residues. V lost 7 bases and J 3 bases, leaving 10 bases between the germline ends. CDR1 is MNHEY, CDR2 SVGAGI, per germline. The DNA of the CDR3 is TGTGCCAGCATTAGAAATCTCTACGAGCAGTACTTC. It specifies CASIRNLYEQYF.

This clone was recorded once. The J gene is TRBJ1-3, the V gene TRBV5-6; D remains unclear. The ends were cut back, 0 bases at V and 0 bases at J, with 7 bases in the middle. The germline V gene encodes CDR1 SGHDT and CDR2 YYEEEE. The CDR3 covers 15 residues. The CDR3 is CASSLGWASGNTIYF. The CDR3 DNA is TGTGCCAGCAGCTTGGGGTGGGCCTCTGGAAACACCATATATTTT.

The chain uses TRBV5-6 and TRBJ2-7; TRBD2 aligns across 11 bases. This CDR3 spans 16 amino acids. Germline lookup yields CDR1 SGHDT and CDR2 YYEEEE. V lost 2 bases to trimming and J lost 1 base; unmatched junction nucleotides: 5. CDR3 region: CASSFLGLAASYEQYF. CDR3 nucleotides: TGTGCCAGCAGCTTTTTGGGACTAGCGGCTTCCTACGAGCAGTACTTC.

The CDR3 coding sequence is TGTGCCAGCTCAGCCTTGTGGGACAGGGGCTCGGCAGATACGCAGTATTTT. It encodes CASSALWDRGSADTQYF. V usage is TRBV18 and J usage is TRBJ2-3; 10 bases line up with TRBD1. V lost 5 bases, J lost 4 bases, and 12 bases stayed unmatched. Per germline, CDR1 KGHSH and CDR2 LQKENI. The CDR3 sequence is 17 residues long.

The chain couples TRBV5-1 to TRBJ2-1, with TRBD2 identical over 9 bases. V lost 0 bases, J lost 8 bases, and 9 bases stayed unmatched. From germline, CDR1 is SGHRS and CDR2 YFSETQ. There are 16 residues in the CDR3. The CDR3 nucleotides read TGCGCCAGCAGCTTGGTGTGGCGGGGGGGCCCCGATGAGCAGTTCTTC. As protein: CASSLVWRGGPDEQFF.

This clone was seen more than once but under ten times. The genes are TRBV6-5 and TRBJ1-1, with a possible D match to TRBD1 (5 bases). Looked up from germline, CDR1 is MNHEY and CDR2 is SVGAGI. V was clipped by 6 bases and J by 1 base, with 15 bases between them. This CDR3 is 15 amino acids long. The CDR3 DNA is TGTGCCAGCAGCCCAGGAGGGGAGGGGAACACTGAAGCTTTCTTT. As protein: CASSPGGEGNTEAFF.

J is TRBJ1-1 and V is TRBV27; 11 nucleotides line up with TRBD1. This CDR3 is 13 amino acids long. Germline V CDR1 and CDR2: MNHEY, SMNVEV (reference sequence). The trim removed 11 bases at V and 3 bases at J, leaving 5 bases unmatched. CDR3 nucleotides: TGTGCCTCGTGGGACAGGGGGTACACTGAAGCTTTCTTT. It yields the protein CASWDRGYTEAFF.

The chain is built from TRBV10-3 and TRBJ2-1; no definite D call. The germline V and J ends were trimmed by 3 bases and 5 bases, with 8 bases remaining between them. This CDR3 contains 13 residues. From germline, CDR1 is ENHRY and CDR2 SYGVKD. The CDR3 protein is CAISDSTNNEQFF. DNA of the CDR3: TGTGCCATCAGTGATTCTACCAACAATGAGCAGTTCTTC.

The chain carries TRBV30 and TRBJ1-6; 7 bases align to TRBD1. The CDR3 length is 12 residues. Per the germline V gene, CDR1 is GTSNPN and CDR2 is SVGIG (reference sequence). V lost 5 bases and J lost 7; bases outside the gene matches: 2. CDR3 loop: CAWGTDNSPLHF. DNA for the CDR3: TGTGCCTGGGGGACAGACAATTCACCCCTCCACTTT.

V gene TRBV5-4 combines with J gene TRBJ2-1; 9 positions agree with TRBD2. Germline V gene lookup returns CDR1 SGHNT and CDR2 YYREEE (reference sequence). This CDR3 is built from 14 residues. Losses at the gene ends were 4 bases for V and 2 bases for J; bases not matched to a gene: 1. The CDR3: CASSRGGAYNEQFF. The CDR3, as DNA: TGTGCCAGCAGCCGCGGGGGGGCCTACAATGAGCAGTTCTTC.

This clone occurred once. The V call is TRBV21-1, the J call TRBJ2-3; the DNA was not compared with TRBD2, the D call given in the table. TRBV21-1 is classified as a pseudogene. CDR3 length: 16 amino acids. The CDR3 DNA sequence: TGTGCCAGCAGCAAACGGACTGACCCTAGCACAGATACGCAGTATTTT. It is translated as CASSKRTDPSTDTQYF.

The chain employs TRBV6-5 and TRBJ1-3; TRBD1 might be the D (6 bases). This CDR3 region has 13 residues. CDR1 is MNHEY and CDR2 is SVGAGI in the germline V gene. Trimming removed 7 bases at V and 4 bases at J, with 11 bases between. DNA for the CDR3: TGTGCCAGCAATACTGGACAGGGAAACACCATATATTTT. It encodes CASNTGQGNTIYF.

As concerns this clone: Other DNA variants within this sample encode the same CDR3. V and J are TRBV7-3 and TRBJ2-3, with TRBD2 as a possible D gene (6 bases). Trimming pared 5 bases from V and 0 bases from J, leaving 9 bases between. CDR1 is SGHTA and CDR2 is FQGTGA in the germline V gene. The CDR3 totals 14 residues. The CDR3 region has the DNA TGTGCCAGCAGCCCCGGGACTAGCACAGATACGCAGTATTTT. It translates to CASSPGTSTDTQYF.

The chain's CDR3 is CASSYTGQSGNTIYF. The CDR3 DNA sequence: TGTGCCAGCAGTTACACGGGACAATCTGGAAACACCATATATTTT. V is TRBV6-5 and J is TRBJ1-3; a possible D gene is TRBD1 (6 bases). The germline V gene encodes CDR1 MNHEY and CDR2 SVGAGI. With 2 bases removed from V and 1 base from J, the gap between germline ends came to 9 bases. The CDR3 sequence is 15 residues long.

The chain carries TRBV6-2 or TRBV6-3 and TRBJ2-4, with 7 bases matching TRBD1. V shed 2 bases and J 4 bases; nucleotides not matched to a gene: 2. CDR3 length equals 14 residues. Germline V gene data show CDR1 as MNHEY and CDR2 as SVGEGT. CDR3 sequence: CASSYGGQKNIQYF. In DNA form, the CDR3 reads TGTGCCAGCAGTTACGGGGGACAGAAAAACATTCAGTACTTC.